These T cell receptor beta chains were read from a single sample in a study of PD-1 blockade in classical Hodgkin lymphoma. The assay was immunoSEQ multiplex PCR, and TCRdb's table has in-frame clones only and misses some. The sample has 95,000 or so clones; over 70% are singletons. The source was peripheral blood mononuclear cells (PBMCs), collected at baseline. These receptors were obtained from a human donor with classical Hodgkin lymphoma. The CDR3 runs from the conserved cysteine through the conserved F or W. D genes are given only for firm matches. Clone size is not always given. Where it is, it says once, few, many or a class for expanded clones.

clone size: NA
D gene: NA
J gene: TRBJ2-2
V gene: TRBV7-9
CDR3 DNA: TGTGCCAGCCAGGGGGGGCTTGGCACCGGGGAGCTGTTTTTT
CDR3 protein: CASQGGLGTGELFF

clone size: NA
D gene: NA
J gene: TRBJ1-3
V gene: TRBV25-1
CDR3 DNA: TGTGCCAGCAGTGAATTAAGCTCTGGAAACACCATATATTTT
CDR3 protein: CASSELSSGNTIYF

clone size: NA
D gene: TRBD1
J gene: TRBJ2-7
V gene: TRBV5-1
CDR3 DNA: TGCGCCAGCAGCGATCCGGGACAGGGTGATATTCGGGAGCAGTACTTC
CDR3 protein: CASSDPGQGDIREQYF

clone size: few
D gene: NA
J gene: TRBJ1-5
V gene: TRBV7-9
CDR3 DNA: TGTGCCAGCGGGGATCAGCCCCAGCATTTT
CDR3 protein: CASGDQPQHF

clone size: once
D gene: NA
J gene: TRBJ2-7
V gene: TRBV2
CDR3 DNA: TGTGCCAGCAGTACGGGGGTACCCTACGAGCAGTACTTC
CDR3 protein: CASSTGVPYEQYF

clone size: few
D gene: NA
J gene: TRBJ2-1
V gene: TRBV5-1
CDR3 DNA: TGCGCCAGCAGCTTGGAGGGAAATACCTACAATGAGCAGTTCTTC
CDR3 protein: CASSLEGNTYNEQFF

clone size: few
D gene: NA
J gene: TRBJ1-1
V gene: TRBV4-1
CDR3 DNA: TGCGCCAGCAGCCTAGACGGGGGAACTGAAGCTTTCTTT
CDR3 protein: CASSLDGGTEAFF

clone size: many
D gene: NA
J gene: TRBJ1-1
V gene: TRBV6-1
CDR3 DNA: TGTGCCAGCAGTGACGCCCCCATGAACACTGAAGCTTTCTTT
CDR3 protein: CASSDAPMNTEAFF

clone size: NA
D gene: TRBD2
J gene: TRBJ2-3
V gene: TRBV5-1
CDR3 DNA: TGCGCCAGCAGCCTGACTAGCGGGAGGTGGACAGATACGCAGTATTTT
CDR3 protein: CASSLTSGRWTDTQYF

clone size: NA
D gene: TRBD2
J gene: TRBJ2-4
V gene: TRBV7-2
CDR3 DNA: TGTGCCAGCAGCTTGTTACTAGCGGGGGGGTTTCAGTACTTC
CDR3 protein: CASSLLLAGGFQYF

clone size: few
D gene: NA
J gene: TRBJ2-1
V gene: TRBV19
CDR3 DNA: TGTGCCAGTAGGTGGGGCGGGCACTCCTACAATGAGCAGTTCTTC
CDR3 protein: CASRWGGHSYNEQFF

clone size: NA
D gene: TRBD2
J gene: TRBJ2-2
V gene: TRBV5-1
CDR3 DNA: TGCGCCAGCAGCTCACTAGCGGGCAACACCGGGGAGCTGTTTTTT
CDR3 protein: CASSSLAGNTGELFF

clone size: NA
D gene: NA
J gene: TRBJ2-2
V gene: TRBV5-4
CDR3 DNA: TGTGCCAGCAGCCGGGTCTTTGGGTCAGGACAGTCGAACACCGGGGAGCTGTTTTTT
CDR3 protein: CASSRVFGSGQSNTGELFF

clone size: NA
D gene: NA
J gene: TRBJ2-5
V gene: TRBV14
CDR3 DNA: TGTGCCAGCAGCCAAAAAAGGAGGGCCGTCGGGCTGAAACAAGAGACCCAGTACTTC
CDR3 protein: CASSQKRRAVGLKQETQYF

clone size: NA
D gene: TRBD2
J gene: TRBJ2-1
V gene: TRBV19
CDR3 DNA: TGTGCCAGTAGTAGCGGGAGGTCCGGGAAGTATGAGCAGTTCTTC
CDR3 protein: CASSSGRSGKYEQFF

clone size: NA
D gene: TRBD1
J gene: TRBJ1-1
V gene: TRBV10-3
CDR3 DNA: TGTGCCATCAGTGAGTTGGCAGGGGGCACTGAAGCTTTCTTT
CDR3 protein: CAISELAGGTEAFF

clone size: NA
D gene: TRBD2
J gene: TRBJ2-7
V gene: TRBV5-4
CDR3 DNA: TGTGCCAGCAGCCCGTCGGGGGGACGTTCGAGGGACGAGCAGTACTTC
CDR3 protein: CASSPSGGRSRDEQYF

clone size: once
D gene: NA
J gene: TRBJ1-4
V gene: TRBV27
CDR3 DNA: TGTGCCAGCAGGAGAGGGATACATGAAAAACTGTTTTTT
CDR3 protein: CASRRGIHEKLFF

clone size: NA
D gene: NA
J gene: TRBJ2-7
V gene: TRBV28
CDR3 DNA: TGTGCCAGCAGTTCCACCAGTGGAGGCTGGCAGTACTTC
CDR3 protein: CASSSTSGGWQYF

clone size: NA
D gene: NA
J gene: TRBJ2-1
V gene: TRBV27
CDR3 DNA: TGTGCCAGTAAAGGGTACAATGAGCAGTTCTTC
CDR3 protein: CASKGYNEQFF

clone size: NA
D gene: TRBD1
J gene: TRBJ2-2
V gene: TRBV7-9
CDR3 DNA: TGTGCCAGCACGGACAGGCATACCGGGGAGCTGTTTTTT
CDR3 protein: CASTDRHTGELFF

clone size: NA
D gene: TRBD2
J gene: TRBJ2-1
V gene: TRBV9
CDR3 DNA: TGTGCCAGCAGCCCCGATAGTAGCGGGAGGAGACAGTTCTTC
CDR3 protein: CASSPDSSGRRQFF

clone size: NA
D gene: NA
J gene: TRBJ2-1
V gene: TRBV5-6
CDR3 DNA: TGTGCCAGCAGCCCTAGCGAGGAGGGCCGAAATGAGCAGTTCTTC
CDR3 protein: CASSPSEEGRNEQFF

clone size: NA
D gene: NA
J gene: TRBJ1-1
V gene: TRBV29-1
CDR3 DNA: TGCAGCGTTGGTAGGGTGGTCAACACTGAAGCTTTCTTT
CDR3 protein: CSVGRVVNTEAFF

clone size: NA
D gene: NA
J gene: TRBJ2-2
V gene: TRBV7-2
CDR3 DNA: TGTGCCAGCAGCTCTCCTTGGGCCGGGGAGCTGTTTTTT
CDR3 protein: CASSSPWAGELFF

clone size: NA
D gene: NA
J gene: TRBJ1-4
V gene: TRBV19
CDR3 DNA: TGTGCCAGTAGTATATGGGGCACAGGTGCAACTAATGAAAAACTGTTTTTT
CDR3 protein: CASSIWGTGATNEKLFF

clone size: NA
D gene: NA
J gene: TRBJ1-1
V gene: TRBV19
CDR3 DNA: TGTGCCAGTAGTTACGGCGGGCTCGAAGCTTTCTTT
CDR3 protein: CASSYGGLEAFF

clone size: NA
D gene: TRBD1
J gene: TRBJ2-7
V gene: TRBV5-6
CDR3 DNA: TGTGCCAGCAGTACGGGACAGGGATACGAGCAGTACTTC
CDR3 protein: CASSTGQGYEQYF

clone size: NA
D gene: NA
J gene: TRBJ1-6
V gene: TRBV15
CDR3 DNA: TGTGCCACCAGCAGAGATAGACGGAATAATTCACCCCTCCACTTT
CDR3 protein: CATSRDRRNNSPLHF

clone size: once
D gene: NA
J gene: TRBJ2-1
V gene: TRBV6-4
CDR3 DNA: TGTGCCAGCAGTGATCGCACGAGCTCCTACAATGAGCAGTTCTTC
CDR3 protein: CASSDRTSSYNEQFF

clone size: NA
D gene: NA
J gene: TRBJ2-5
V gene: TRBV30
CDR3 DNA: TGTGCCTGGAGTCCAGGGCTGGAGACCCAGTACTTC
CDR3 protein: CAWSPGLETQYF

clone size: NA
D gene: TRBD2
J gene: TRBJ2-1
V gene: TRBV29-1
CDR3 DNA: TGCAGCGTTGAAGTTGGCGGGAGGTACAATGAGCAGTTCTTC
CDR3 protein: CSVEVGGRYNEQFF

clone size: NA
D gene: NA
J gene: TRBJ2-1
V gene: TRBV18
CDR3 DNA: TGTGCCAGCTCGGTCAACAGGGACAATGAGCAGTTCTTC
CDR3 protein: CASSVNRDNEQFF

clone size: NA
D gene: TRBD2
J gene: TRBJ2-7
V gene: TRBV7-2
CDR3 DNA: TGTGCCAGCAGTTTTATCCCTAGGGCGGGAGGGACCTACGAGCAGTACTTC
CDR3 protein: CASSFIPRAGGTYEQYF

clone size: NA
D gene: NA
J gene: TRBJ2-3
V gene: TRBV5-4
CDR3 DNA: TGTGCCAGCAGCTTGGAGGGATCAGCTAATACGCAGTATTTT
CDR3 protein: CASSLEGSANTQYF

clone size: NA
D gene: NA
J gene: TRBJ1-2
V gene: TRBV15
CDR3 DNA: TGTGCCACCAGCAGAGAAAACAGGGATCTCTTCTATGGCTACACCTTC
CDR3 protein: CATSRENRDLFYGYTF

clone size: NA
D gene: NA
J gene: TRBJ2-3
V gene: TRBV29-1
CDR3 DNA: TGCAGCGCAGAGCCAAGGGACATTAGCACAGATACGCAGTATTTT
CDR3 protein: CSAEPRDISTDTQYF

clone size: NA
D gene: NA
J gene: TRBJ1-3
V gene: TRBV6-5
CDR3 DNA: TGTGCCAGTACGGGTGGGGGGGGAAACACCATATATTTT
CDR3 protein: CASTGGGGNTIYF

clone size: NA
D gene: NA
J gene: TRBJ2-7
V gene: TRBV6-1
CDR3 DNA: TGTGCCAGCAGTGACGGCCCTCCGGGCGAGCAGTACTTC
CDR3 protein: CASSDGPPGEQYF

clone size: NA
D gene: TRBD1
J gene: TRBJ1-6
V gene: TRBV9
CDR3 DNA: TGTGCCAGCAGCGCCTGGGACAGGGGGAATTCACCCCTCCACTTT
CDR3 protein: CASSAWDRGNSPLHF

clone size: NA
D gene: NA
J gene: TRBJ1-2
V gene: TRBV9
CDR3 DNA: TGTGCCAGCAGCGTACCTCCCCCCCGACCGAATACTAACTATGGCTACACCTTC
CDR3 protein: CASSVPPPRPNTNYGYTF

clone size: NA
D gene: TRBD2
J gene: TRBJ2-5
V gene: TRBV15
CDR3 DNA: TGTGCCACCAGCAGAACTAGCGCAGAGACCCAGTACTTC
CDR3 protein: CATSRTSAETQYF

clone size: NA
D gene: TRBD2
J gene: TRBJ2-6
V gene: TRBV5-4
CDR3 DNA: TGTGCCAGCAGCGAACGTGCGACTAGCGCCGGGGCCAACGTCCTGACTTTC
CDR3 protein: CASSERATSAGANVLTF

clone size: NA
D gene: NA
J gene: TRBJ2-1
V gene: TRBV11-2
CDR3 DNA: TGTGCCAGCAGCCCGCGGCCACCAGCCTACAATGAGCAGTTCTTC
CDR3 protein: CASSPRPPAYNEQFF

clone size: NA
D gene: NA
J gene: TRBJ1-4
V gene: TRBV7-2
CDR3 DNA: TGTGCCAGCAGCTTAGGGACTCAAAGGGGGGAACTGTTTTTT
CDR3 protein: CASSLGTQRGELFF

clone size: NA
D gene: TRBD2
J gene: TRBJ2-7
V gene: TRBV27
CDR3 DNA: TGTGCCAGCAGTTTTAGCCTAGCGGACTACGAGCAGTACTTC
CDR3 protein: CASSFSLADYEQYF

clone size: NA
D gene: NA
J gene: TRBJ2-3
V gene: TRBV7-9
CDR3 DNA: TGTGCCAGCAGCCCTCGGGAGCTCACAGATACGCAGTATTTT
CDR3 protein: CASSPRELTDTQYF

clone size: NA
D gene: NA
J gene: TRBJ2-3
V gene: TRBV9
CDR3 DNA: TGTGCCAGCAGCGTAGGGGCTAATCGGCGGACAGATACGCAGTATTTT
CDR3 protein: CASSVGANRRTDTQYF

clone size: NA
D gene: TRBD1
J gene: TRBJ2-5
V gene: TRBV2
CDR3 DNA: TGTGTCTCTGAAGGGACAGCGTTAGAGACCCAGTACTTC
CDR3 protein: CVSEGTALETQYF

clone size: once
D gene: TRBD2
J gene: TRBJ2-1
V gene: TRBV11-3
CDR3 DNA: TGTGCCAGCAGCGAGGGAGGGGATGAGCAGTTCTTC
CDR3 protein: CASSEGGDEQFF

clone size: NA
D gene: NA
J gene: TRBJ1-4
V gene: TRBV6-5
CDR3 DNA: TGTGCCAGCAGTCCCGGACAATGGGATAATGAAAAACTGTTTTTT
CDR3 protein: CASSPGQWDNEKLFF

clone size: NA
D gene: TRBD1
J gene: TRBJ2-3
V gene: TRBV9
CDR3 DNA: TGTGCCAGCAGCCCGAAGACAGGGTTGGGCACAGATACGCAGTATTTT
CDR3 protein: CASSPKTGLGTDTQYF

clone size: NA
D gene: NA
J gene: TRBJ1-1
V gene: TRBV10-3
CDR3 DNA: TGTGCCATCAGTGAGCAATCAGCGGTTGAAGCTTTCTTT
CDR3 protein: CAISEQSAVEAFF

clone size: many
D gene: TRBD1
J gene: TRBJ1-1
V gene: TRBV12-5
CDR3 DNA: TGTGCTAGTGGTTTAGAGACAGGGGTAGACACTGAAGCTTTCTTT
CDR3 protein: CASGLETGVDTEAFF

clone size: NA
D gene: NA
J gene: TRBJ2-7
V gene: TRBV27
CDR3 DNA: TGTGCCAGCAGTTTGAACAGGAGGCACGAGCAGTACTTC
CDR3 protein: CASSLNRRHEQYF

clone size: NA
D gene: TRBD2
J gene: TRBJ2-7
V gene: TRBV11-3
CDR3 DNA: TGTGCCACCTGGGGGGGGGAGGTTCCCTATTACGAGCAGTACTTC
CDR3 protein: CATWGGEVPYYEQYF

clone size: few
D gene: NA
J gene: TRBJ1-2
V gene: TRBV18
CDR3 DNA: TGTGCCAGCTCACCGATGGGGAGCGAGGGCTACACCTTC
CDR3 protein: CASSPMGSEGYTF

clone size: NA
D gene: TRBD2
J gene: TRBJ2-5
V gene: TRBV15
CDR3 DNA: TGTGCCACCAGCAGAGGGGAGGGCGGTCAAGAGACCCAGTACTTC
CDR3 protein: CATSRGEGGQETQYF